This T cell receptor beta chain was observed in a study of identical twins. The table lists this clonotype with a few counts. TCRdb redid the calling of the 5' RACE reads with MiXCR, one entry per CDR3 protein. The data show about 890,000 distinct CDR3 sequences, with roughly an eighth seen just once and 1.5% to 2% held by the top ten. In addition, the sample was reused for a study of yellow fever vaccine responses in identical twins.

Sequenced input: PBMCs. This TCR derives from a woman under 30 in good health.

The DNA of the CDR3 is TGCGCCAGCAGCTTGGGACACCCCTCCTACAATGAGCAGTTCTTC. This sequence encodes CASSLGHPSYNEQFF. The chain links TRBV5-1 to TRBJ2-1; D not certain. V dropped 0 bases and J dropped 0 bases, with 7 bases sitting between them. Germline lookup yields CDR1 SGHRS and CDR2 YFSETQ. This CDR3 region has 15 residues.